The source of this T cell receptor (beta chain) is a study of blood T cell repertoires in COVID-19. Across the whole study: COVID-19 samples from acute and convalescent phases originated in the United States, Italy and Spain. T cells, B-cell-depleted T cells, or PBMCs provided the cDNA or gDNA that served as material.

Germline CDR1 and CDR2: SGHTA and FQGNSA. Deletions cut 6 bases from V and 8 bases from J, with 16 bases between. CDR3 length equals 13 residues. As processed by the authors: Scientists estimated how many nucleated cells there were by amplifying reference gene primers. Here immunoSEQ multiplex PCR was the method, and the copy in TCRdb shows in-frame clones only, minus some. V and J calls and clone size follow that table, whereas D and trimming were derived from the DNA. Of fewer than 130,000 clones listed, roughly 82% were seen once; the top ten hold 15% to 20%. The TCR comes from a woman aged 55-75 years with acute or convalescent COVID-19. The V gene is TRBV7-2, the J gene TRBJ1-2; D unresolved. Sequenced material: peripheral blood. CDR3 residues: CASSTNQAGGYTF. The DNA of the CDR3 is TGTGCCAGCAGTACGAACCAAGCGGGCGGCTACACCTTC.